The entry below describes one T cell receptor beta chain. Its specificity is unknown. It was into CD45RA+ naive and CD45RA-negative memory subsets that the CD4+ cells were split. Only in-frame clones appear in the TCRdb table, and some are missing; sequencing was by immunoSEQ multiplex PCR. The sample has more than 1.2 million clones, roughly 98.5% seen once. The sample belongs to a study of shared clonotypes between healthy human individuals. Study in general: Three plates each covered CD4 naive and memory; CD8 naive two, CD8 memory one. The study, taken as a whole, reports: A small donor pool kept down the genetic and exposure-history diversity that was represented.

With 4 bases removed from V and 1 base from J, the gap between germline ends came to 9 bases. The CDR3 covers 14 residues. CDR1 is SGHRS, CDR2 YFSETQ, per germline. The chain has TRBV5-1 and TRBJ1-3, with no clear D. The source material was naive CD4+ T cells sorted from blood. Subset noted: CD45RA+ positively selected. This TCR derives from a man aged 30 to 39 in good health. Written as DNA, the CDR3 is TGCGCCAGCAGCGGGGATGTTTCTGGAAACACCATATATTTT. Translation gives CASSGDVSGNTIYF.